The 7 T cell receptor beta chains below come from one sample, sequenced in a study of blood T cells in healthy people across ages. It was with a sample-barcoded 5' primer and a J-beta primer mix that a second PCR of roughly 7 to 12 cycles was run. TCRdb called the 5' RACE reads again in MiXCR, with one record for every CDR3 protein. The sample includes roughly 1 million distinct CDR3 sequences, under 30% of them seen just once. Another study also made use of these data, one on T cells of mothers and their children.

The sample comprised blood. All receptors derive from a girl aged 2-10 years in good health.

CDR3 in DNA: TGTGCCAGCACAGAAGGAGCTAATTCACCCCTCCACTTT. Its protein is CASTEGANSPLHF. This chain joins TRBV7-9 and TRBJ1-6; D gene ambiguous. The germline V and J ends were trimmed by 7 bases and 6 bases, with 10 bases remaining between them. The CDR3 has 13 amino acids. Germline-derived CDR1 and CDR2 are SEHNR and FQNEAQ (reference sequence).

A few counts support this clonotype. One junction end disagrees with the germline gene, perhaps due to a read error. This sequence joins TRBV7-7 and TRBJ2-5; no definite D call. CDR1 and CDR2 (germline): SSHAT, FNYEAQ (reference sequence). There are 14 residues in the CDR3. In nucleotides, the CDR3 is TGTGCTAGCAGCTTGGACGGAGTTCAAGAGACCCAGTACTTC. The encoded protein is CASSLDGVQETQYF.

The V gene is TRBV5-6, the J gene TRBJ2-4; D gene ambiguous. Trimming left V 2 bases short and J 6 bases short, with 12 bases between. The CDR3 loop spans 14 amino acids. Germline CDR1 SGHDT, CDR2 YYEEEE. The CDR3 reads CASSLVNGANIQYF. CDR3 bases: TGTGCCAGCAGCTTAGTTAACGGAGCAAACATTCAGTACTTC.

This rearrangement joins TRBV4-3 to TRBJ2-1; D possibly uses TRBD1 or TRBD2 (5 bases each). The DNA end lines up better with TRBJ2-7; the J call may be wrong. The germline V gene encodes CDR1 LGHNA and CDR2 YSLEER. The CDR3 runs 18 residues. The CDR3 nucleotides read TGCGCCAGCAGCCAAGAGGTCCCCCGTTGGGACGTCTCCTACGAGCAGTACTTC. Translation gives CASSQEVPRWDVSYEQYF.

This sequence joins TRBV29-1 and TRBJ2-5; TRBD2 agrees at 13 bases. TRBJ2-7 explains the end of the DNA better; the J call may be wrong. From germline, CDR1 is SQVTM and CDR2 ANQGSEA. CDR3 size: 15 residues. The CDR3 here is CSVALGTSGIYEQYF. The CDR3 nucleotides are TGCAGCGTCGCGCTCGGGACTAGCGGGATTTACGAGCAGTACTTC.

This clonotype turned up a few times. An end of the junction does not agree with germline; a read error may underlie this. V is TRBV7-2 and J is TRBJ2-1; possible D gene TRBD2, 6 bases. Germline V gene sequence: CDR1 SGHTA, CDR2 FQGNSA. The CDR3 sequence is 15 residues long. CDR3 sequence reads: CASSLTWGVRNKQFF. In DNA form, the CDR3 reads TGTGCCAGCAGCTTAACTTGGGGGGTTCGCAATAAGCAGTTCTTC.

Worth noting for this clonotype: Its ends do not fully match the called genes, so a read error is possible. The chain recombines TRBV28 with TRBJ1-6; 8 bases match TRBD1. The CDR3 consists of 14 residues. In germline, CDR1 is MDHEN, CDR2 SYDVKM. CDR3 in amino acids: CACSLTGEGSPLHF. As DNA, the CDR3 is TGTGCCTGCAGTTTGACAGGGGAAGGATCACCCCTCCACTTT.